Included here is one T cell receptor beta chain sequence, with context. Its cognate antigen is unknown. The data stem from a study of PD-L1 blockade in urothelial cancer. With 8 bases clipped from V and 6 bases from J, the junction kept 10 bases outside the gene matches. The CDR3 is made up of 13 amino acids. Germline CDR1 and CDR2: MDHEN and SYDVKM. Measured with immunoSEQ multiplex PCR; TCRdb has only the in-frame clones, and not every one. This sample has 35,000 or so clones, with about a third found just once. Study conclusions and caveats: For every patient, only one FFPE tumor sample was used, and it was not taken just before treatment.

The sequence was collected from a man aged 60 to 69 with urothelial cancer. This sequence joins TRBV28 and TRBJ2-7; 7 nucleotides match TRBD2. This sample comprised tumor tissue, obtained before atezolizumab (anti-PD-L1) treatment. The CDR3 loop is CASASSGTIEQYF. The CDR3 DNA reads TGTGCCAGCGCGTCCTCCGGGACTATCGAGCAGTACTTC.